Below, 24 T cell receptor beta chains from the same sample are listed, as sequenced in a study of cytomegalovirus exposure and HLA in healthy donors. PCR was performed using 60 Vbeta and 13 Jbeta primers. This table comes from immunoSEQ multiplex PCR, and its TCRdb copy is limited to in-frame clones, with some not included. The sample holds roughly 230,000 clones; around four fifths are singletons and the top ten take approximately 0.49%. Sequenced material: PBMCs. The receptors were gathered from a boy between 10 and 17 years old in good health and CMV-seronegative.

This sequence joins TRBV6-6 and TRBJ1-2; no firm D call. Germline V gene sequence: CDR1 MNHNY, CDR2 SVGAGI (reference sequence). The CDR3 loop spans 13 amino acids. The CDR3 region is CVVREAGLEGYTF. CDR3 DNA: TGTGTTGTGAGGGAGGCGGGGTTAGAGGGCTACACCTTC.

The genes are TRBV11-2 and TRBJ2-5; D might be TRBD1 (6 bases). The germline gives CDR1 SGHAT, CDR2 FQNNGV. Trimming took 5 bases from V and 5 from J, leaving 12 bases between them. The CDR3 runs to 13 residues. CDR3 bases: TGTGCCAGCAGCGAGGGGGTCGGGGAGACCCAGTACTTC. Residues: CASSEGVGETQYF.

The chain has TRBV2 and TRBJ2-7, with TRBD2 identical over 11 bases. The V and J ends lost 6 bases and 5 bases, in that order; junction bases with no gene match: 9. CDR3 length equals 15 residues. CDR1 is SNHLY and CDR2 is FYNNEI in the germline V gene. The CDR3 DNA sequence: TGTGCCAGCAGGCAAACTAGCGGGAGTGCCAACGAGCAGTACTTC. Its protein is CASRQTSGSANEQYF.

The chain has TRBV5-1 and TRBJ2-5; TRBD1 might be the D (5 bases). V was cut by 4 bases and J by 1 base, with 11 bases left in between. The CDR3 totals 14 residues. Germline CDR1 and CDR2: SGHRS and YFSETQ. The CDR3 DNA follows: TGCGCCAGCAGCAAAGGGGTTCTCCAAGAGACCCAGTACTTC. Translation gives CASSKGVLQETQYF.

The chain has TRBV4-1 and TRBJ1-4; D remains unclear. V gave up 3 bases and J gave up 0 bases, with 17 bases separating them. Germline V gives CDR1 MGHRA, CDR2 YSYEKL. The CDR3 totals 18 residues. Here the CDR3 reads CASSQKTGIFATNEKLFF. The CDR3 nucleotides read TGCGCCAGCAGCCAGAAAACCGGGATATTTGCAACTAATGAAAAACTGTTTTTT.

The chain combines TRBV5-1 with TRBJ2-7; 9 nucleotides align to TRBD2. Germline loops: CDR1 SGHRS, CDR2 YFSETQ. With 0 bases clipped from V and 5 bases from J, the junction kept 9 bases outside the gene matches. The CDR3 runs 16 residues. This CDR3 reads CASSLAGGSGSNEQYF. CDR3 DNA sequence: TGCGCCAGCAGCTTGGCGGGGGGTAGCGGGAGCAACGAGCAGTACTTC.

The chain recombines TRBV5-1 with TRBJ2-3; a weak D match, TRBD1 (5 bases). This CDR3 has 15 residues. CDR1 SGHRS and CDR2 YFSETQ come from the germline V gene. Trimming pared 5 bases from V and 1 base from J, leaving 14 bases between. DNA of the CDR3: TGCGCCAGCAGGCAGGGTCCAGAGGGCACAGATACGCAGTATTTT. It translates to CASRQGPEGTDTQYF.

The gene calls are TRBV5-1 and TRBJ1-2; TRBD1 matches 8 bases. The V gene's germline CDR1 is SGHRS and CDR2 YFSETQ. The CDR3 sequence is 14 residues long. Germline trimming cut 4 bases from V and 4 bases from J; bases unmatched to any gene: 6. The CDR3 nucleotides are TGCGCCAGCAGCCCGGACAGGGCGGCCTATGGCTACACCTTC. Translated, it gives CASSPDRAAYGYTF.

The chain combines TRBV10-1 with TRBJ1-6; D may be TRBD1 (6 bases). The germline V gene encodes CDR1 WNHNN and CDR2 SYGVQD (reference sequence). The CDR3 is 13 amino acids. Trimming removed 3 bases from V and 9 bases from J, with 9 bases in between. The CDR3: CASSDGRGSPLHF. In DNA form, the CDR3 reads TGCGCCAGCAGTGATGGCAGGGGTTCACCCCTCCACTTT.

The chain employs TRBV7-6 and TRBJ2-1; possibly TRBD2 for D (5 bases). Trimming left V 5 bases short and J 0 bases short, with 17 bases between. The CDR3 consists of 17 residues. Germline lookup yields CDR1 SGHVS and CDR2 FNYEAQ. Written as DNA, the CDR3 is TGTGCCAGCAGCCCCGGAGGTGGGAAGAGCTCCTACAATGAGCAGTTCTTC. This translates into CASSPGGGKSSYNEQFF.

This clone occurred once. The chain combines TRBV7-2 with TRBJ2-1; D is perhaps TRBD2 (6 bases). The V and J ends lost 3 bases and 8 bases respectively, with 17 bases between them. The CDR3 covers 15 residues. Germline V gene sequence: CDR1 SGHTA, CDR2 FQGNSA. CDR3 loop: CASSFSGTVQDEQFF. The CDR3 region has the DNA TGTGCCAGCAGCTTTTCAGGGACTGTACAAGATGAGCAGTTCTTC. Filled out from reference TRBV7-2 and TRBJ2-1, the complete variable domain reads GAGVSQSPSNKVTEKGKDVELRCDPISGHTALYWYRQSLGQGLEFLIYFQGNSAPDKSGLPSDRFSAERTGGSVSTLTIQRTQQEDSAVYLCASSFSGTVQDEQFFGPGTRLTVL.

The chain carries TRBV11-3 and TRBJ2-7; 8 nucleotides align to TRBD2. Germline values: CDR1 SGHNT, CDR2 YENEEA. The CDR3 is 14 residues long. Germline trimming cut 1 base from V and 6 bases from J; bases unmatched to any gene: 5. CDR3 sequence: CASSLVAGNPEQYF. In DNA, the CDR3 is TGTGCCAGCAGCTTAGTAGCGGGGAACCCCGAGCAGTACTTC. The variable domain in full, with the rest retrieved from reference TRBV11-3 and TRBJ2-7, is EAGVVQSPRYKIIEKKQPVAFWCNPISGHNTLYWYLQNLGQGPELLIRYENEEAVDDSQLPKDRFSAERLKGVDSTLKIQPAELGDSAVYLCASSLVAGNPEQYFGPGTRLTVT.

The DNA for the CDR3 is TGTGCCAGCAGCCTGCGGACCCCAGGACTAGCGGGTCCCTCCTACGAGCAGTACTTC. It specifies CASSLRTPGLAGPSYEQYF. The J gene is TRBJ2-7, the V gene TRBV7-2; 11 bases agree with TRBD2. The CDR3 is made up of 19 amino acids. From germline, CDR1 is SGHTA and CDR2 FQGNSA. V shed 5 bases, J shed 0 bases, and the junction held 15 bases outside the gene matches. Full variable domain (rest looked up from reference TRBV7-2 and TRBJ2-7): GAGVSQSPSNKVTEKGKDVELRCDPISGHTALYWYRQSLGQGLEFLIYFQGNSAPDKSGLPSDRFSAERTGGSVSTLTIQRTQQEDSAVYLCASSLRTPGLAGPSYEQYFGPGTRLTVT.

The V call is TRBV5-8, the J call TRBJ1-4, with 12 nucleotides matching TRBD1. Trimming cost V 4 bases and J 10 bases; bases outside gene matches: 8. The CDR3 is 15 amino acids. Germline lookup yields CDR1 SGHTS and CDR2 YDEGEE. Here the CDR3 reads CASSPRDRGRGKLFF. The CDR3 bases are TGTGCCAGCAGCCCTAGGGACAGGGGGCGAGGAAAACTGTTTTTT.

The chain employs TRBV5-1 and TRBJ2-6, with TRBD1 as a possible D gene (7 bases). The CDR3 loop spans 17 amino acids. Deletions cut 0 bases from V and 3 bases from J, with 13 bases between. CDR1 and CDR2 from the germline V gene are SGHRS and YFSETQ. The CDR3 reads CASSLGGGGGGANVLTF. The CDR3, as DNA: TGCGCCAGCAGCTTGGGTGGAGGGGGCGGTGGGGCCAACGTCCTGACTTTC.

The chain links TRBV5-1 to TRBJ1-1; TRBD1 matches at 11 bases. The CDR3 extends over 15 amino acids. V dropped 4 bases and J dropped 5; count of bases not matched to a gene: 7. Per the germline V gene, CDR1 is SGHRS and CDR2 is YFSETQ. The CDR3, as DNA: TGCGCCAGCAGCGGGGGGGACAGGGGGTCGACTGAAGCTTTCTTT. It yields the protein CASSGGDRGSTEAFF.

The chain couples TRBV5-1 to TRBJ1-2, with 9 nucleotides matching TRBD1. This CDR3 has 14 residues. CDR1 and CDR2 from the germline V gene are SGHRS and YFSETQ. After removal of 1 base from V and 8 bases from J, the junction contained 6 bases not matched to a gene. CDR3 DNA: TGCGCCAGCAGCTTGAGGACAGGGGCGGAGGGCTACACCTTC. Its translation: CASSLRTGAEGYTF.

V usage is TRBV2 and J usage is TRBJ2-1, with TRBD2 identical over 7 bases. Trimming cost V 10 bases and J 2 bases; bases outside gene matches: 5. CDR3 length equals 13 residues. Germline V CDR1 and CDR2: SNHLY, FYNNEI. The CDR3 loop is CATPGGAYNEQFF. DNA for the CDR3: TGTGCCACCCCGGGGGGTGCCTACAATGAGCAGTTCTTC.

The chain has TRBV5-1 and TRBJ2-1; the match to TRBD2 covers 13 bases. CDR1 and CDR2 from the germline V gene are SGHRS and YFSETQ. J gave up 4 bases and V 0 bases, and 4 bases lay outside the gene matches. This CDR3 has 17 amino acids. CDR3 sequence: CASSLALAGGIYNEQFF. CDR3 DNA sequence: TGCGCCAGCAGCTTGGCACTAGCGGGGGGGATATACAATGAGCAGTTCTTC.

This clone has just a few counts. The V call is TRBV2, the J call TRBJ2-7; 8 nucleotides align to TRBD1. The CDR3 is 14 residues long. The germline gives CDR1 SNHLY, CDR2 FYNNEI. Trimming at V came to 6 bases and at J to 3 bases, leaving 7 bases not matched to a gene. The CDR3 sequence is CASRSGTGYYEQYF. CDR3 nucleotides: TGTGCCAGCAGATCCGGGACAGGATACTACGAGCAGTACTTC.

This chain joins TRBV18 and TRBJ1-5, with D perhaps matching TRBD1 (5 bases). CDR1 and CDR2 from the germline V gene are KGHSH and LQKENI. The CDR3 consists of 15 residues. Trimming shortened V by 4 bases and J by 10 bases, and 20 bases separated the two germline ends. Written as DNA, the CDR3 is TGTGCCAGCTCACTAACCCGACAGTTCCCAGTCCCCCAGCATTTT. Protein product: CASSLTRQFPVPQHF. Supplemented by reference TRBV18 and TRBJ1-5, the full variable domain reads NAGVMQNPRHLVRRRGQEARLRCSPMKGHSHVYWYRQLPEEGLKFMVYLQKENIIDESGMPKERFSAEFPKEGPSILRIQQVVRGDSAAYFCASSLTRQFPVPQHFGDGTRLSIL.

The chain has TRBV19 and TRBJ2-2; 8 bases line up with TRBD2. The CDR3 totals 14 residues. Germline V gene sequence: CDR1 LNHDA, CDR2 SQIVND (reference sequence). Trimming removed 9 bases from V and 5 bases from J; junction bases left unmatched: 8. CDR3 DNA sequence: TGTGCCAGCAGAGCGGGAGCCGTGACCGGGGAGCTGTTTTTT. Its translation: CASRAGAVTGELFF.

Worth noting for this clone: Germline is not matched at one junction end, which may reflect a read error. The chain carries TRBV6-5 and TRBJ1-2; 8 nucleotides align to TRBD1. Germline V gene sequence: CDR1 MNHEY, CDR2 SVGAGI. The CDR3 extends over 11 amino acids. The CDR3 nucleotides read TGTGCCAGCAGTTACTTGGGACAGGTGCGCTTC. Amino acids: CASSYLGQVRF.

V usage is TRBV7-2 and J usage is TRBJ2-7; D not resolved. The germline gives CDR1 SGHTA, CDR2 FQGNSA. V gave up 5 bases and J gave up 0 bases, with 11 bases separating them. The CDR3 loop spans 14 amino acids. Written as DNA, the CDR3 is TGTGCCAGCAGCGTAGTAAGGAGCTCCTACGAGCAGTACTTC. Encoded protein: CASSVVRSSYEQYF.